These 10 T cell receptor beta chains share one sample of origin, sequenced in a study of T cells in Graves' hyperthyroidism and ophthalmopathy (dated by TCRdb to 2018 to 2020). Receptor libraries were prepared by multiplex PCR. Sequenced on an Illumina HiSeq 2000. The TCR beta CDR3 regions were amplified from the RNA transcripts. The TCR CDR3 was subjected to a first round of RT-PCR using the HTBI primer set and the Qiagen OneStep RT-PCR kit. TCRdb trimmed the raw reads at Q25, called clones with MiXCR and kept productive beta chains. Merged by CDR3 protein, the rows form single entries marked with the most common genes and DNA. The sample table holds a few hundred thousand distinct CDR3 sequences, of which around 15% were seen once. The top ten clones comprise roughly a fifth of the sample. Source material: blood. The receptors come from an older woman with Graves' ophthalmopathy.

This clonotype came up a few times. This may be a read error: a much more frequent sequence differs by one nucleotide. Here the CDR3 DNA reads TGCGCCAGCAGCTTGGAGGTTAGCAGCACAGGTACGCAGTATTTT. Encoded protein: CASSLEVSSTGTQYF. This chain connects TRBV5-1 to TRBJ2-3, with a weak D call TRBD1 (5 bases). Germline values: CDR1 SGHRS, CDR2 YFSETQ. The CDR3 has 15 residues.

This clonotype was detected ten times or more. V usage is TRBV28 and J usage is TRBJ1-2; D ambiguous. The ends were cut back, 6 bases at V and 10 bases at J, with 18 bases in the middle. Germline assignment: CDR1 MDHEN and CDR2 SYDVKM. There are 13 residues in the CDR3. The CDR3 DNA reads TGTGCCAGCAGCTCCCCCCGGCCACTTACCTACACCTTC. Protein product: CASSSPRPLTYTF.

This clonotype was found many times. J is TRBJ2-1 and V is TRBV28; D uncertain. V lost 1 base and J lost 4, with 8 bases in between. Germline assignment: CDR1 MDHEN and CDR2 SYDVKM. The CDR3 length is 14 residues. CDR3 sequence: CASSLFGAYNEQFF. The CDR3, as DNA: TGTGCCAGCAGTTTATTTGGCGCATACAATGAGCAGTTCTTC.

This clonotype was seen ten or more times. CDR3 bases: TGTGCCAGCAGCTCCTTCCTAGAATACAATGAGCAGTTCTTC. Protein: CASSSFLEYNEQFF. The rearrangement uses TRBV11-2 and TRBJ2-1; D gene uncertain. CDR1 and CDR2 from the germline V gene are SGHAT and FQNNGV. The V end lost 4 bases, the J end lost 4 bases, and 11 bases lay between the germline ends. The CDR3 spans 14 residues.

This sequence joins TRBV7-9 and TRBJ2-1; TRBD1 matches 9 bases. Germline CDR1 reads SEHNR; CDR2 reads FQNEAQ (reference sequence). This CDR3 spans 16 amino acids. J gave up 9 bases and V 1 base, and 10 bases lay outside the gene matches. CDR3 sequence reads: CASSLEGTGLGGEQFF. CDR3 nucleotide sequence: TGTGCCAGCAGCTTAGAGGGGACAGGGCTTGGGGGTGAGCAGTTCTTC. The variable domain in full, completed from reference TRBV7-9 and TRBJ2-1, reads DTGVSQNPRHKITKRGQNVTFRCDPISEHNRLYWYRQTLGQGPEFLTYFQNEAQLEKSRLLSDRFSAERPKGSFSTLEIQRTEQGDSAMYLCASSLEGTGLGGEQFFGPGTRLTVL.

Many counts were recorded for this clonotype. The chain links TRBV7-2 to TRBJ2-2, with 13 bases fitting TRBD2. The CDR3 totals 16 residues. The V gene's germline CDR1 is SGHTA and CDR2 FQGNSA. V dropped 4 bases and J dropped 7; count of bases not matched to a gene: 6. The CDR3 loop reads CASSWTSGSLGGELFF. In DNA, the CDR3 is TGTGCCAGCAGCTGGACTAGCGGGAGCTTGGGCGGGGAGCTGTTTTTT.

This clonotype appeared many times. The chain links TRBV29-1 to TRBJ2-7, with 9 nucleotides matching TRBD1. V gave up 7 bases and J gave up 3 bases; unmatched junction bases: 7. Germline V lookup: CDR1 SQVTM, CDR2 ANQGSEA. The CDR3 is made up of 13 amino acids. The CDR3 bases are TGCAGCGGCGGACAGGGGATTAACTACGAGCAGTACTTC. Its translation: CSGGQGINYEQYF.

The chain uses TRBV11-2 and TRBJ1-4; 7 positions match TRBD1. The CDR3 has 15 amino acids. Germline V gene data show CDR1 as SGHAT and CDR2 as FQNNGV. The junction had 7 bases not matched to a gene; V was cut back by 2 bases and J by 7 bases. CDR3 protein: CASSLNRGSGEKLFF. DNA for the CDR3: TGTGCCAGCAGCTTAAACAGGGGAAGTGGTGAAAAACTGTTTTTT.

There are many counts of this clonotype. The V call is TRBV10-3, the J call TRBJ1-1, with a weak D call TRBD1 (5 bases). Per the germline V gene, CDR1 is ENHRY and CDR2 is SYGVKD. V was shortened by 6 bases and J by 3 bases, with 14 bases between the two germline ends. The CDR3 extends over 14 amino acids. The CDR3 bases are TGTGCCATCAGCCCACGAGGGGAGGACACTGAAGCTTTCTTT. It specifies CAISPRGEDTEAFF.

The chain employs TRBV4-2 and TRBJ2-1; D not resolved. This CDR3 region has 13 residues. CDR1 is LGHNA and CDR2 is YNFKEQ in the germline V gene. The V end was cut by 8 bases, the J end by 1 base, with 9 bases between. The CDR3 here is CASASVSYNEQFF. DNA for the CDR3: TGTGCCAGCGCGAGCGTATCCTACAATGAGCAGTTCTTC.